The rows below give T cell receptor beta chains drawn from one sample of a study of regulatory T cells in long-lasting Graves disease. TCRdb used MiXCR to reprocess the multiplex PCR reads, holding one entry per CDR3 protein. The profile covers a few hundred thousand distinct CDR3 sequences, with approximately 16% appearing a single time and approximately 8% taken by the ten largest. These data were likewise used in another study, on T cells in Graves' hyperthyroidism and ophthalmopathy.

Here the sequenced sample was peripheral blood mononuclear cells (PBMCs), taken at new diagnosis, from a patient treated with antithyroid drugs. Receptors were obtained from a woman in her thirties or forties with Graves disease. Both conserved end residues are part of each CDR3. D genes are given only for firm matches. Size values are once, few and many counts, or a class for expanded clones, and some rows have none.

v_gene	abundance	d_gene	j_gene	CDR3aa	CDR3nt
TRBV4-3	.	.	TRBJ1-2	CASSQERIRTVSGYTF	TGCGCCAGCAGCCAAGAACGGATCCGGACAGTAAGTGGCTACACCTTC
TRBV3-1	many	TRBD2	TRBJ2-3	CASTQFSGSSDTQYF	TGTGCCAGCACTCAATTTAGCGGGAGCTCAGATACGCAGTATTTT
TRBV2	many	.	TRBJ1-2	CASTGPPRSGYTF	TGTGCCAGCACAGGGCCACCCCGGAGTGGCTACACCTTC
TRBV7-2	many	TRBD2	TRBJ2-2	CASSTGTIYTGELFF	TGTGCCAGCAGCACCGGGACTATCTACACCGGGGAGCTGTTTTTT
TRBV7-8	.	.	TRBJ1-2	CASSLDRTGGYTF	TGTGCCAGCAGCTTAGATAGGACTGGTGGCTACACCTTC
TRBV2	many	.	TRBJ1-1	CASSTAGNTETFF	TGTGCCAGCAGCACAGCTGGCAACACTGAAACTTTCTTT
TRBV11-2	many	.	TRBJ2-7	CASSLTYEQYF	TGTGCCAGCAGCCTGACCTACGAGCAGTACTTC
TRBV7-2	many	TRBD2	TRBJ2-2	CASTPGGTTGELFF	TGTGCCAGCACCCCGGGAGGGACCACCGGGGAGCTGTTTTTT
TRBV6-5	many	.	TRBJ1-2	CASSYDGGPNYGYTF	TGTGCCAGCAGTTACGACGGGGGACCGAACTATGGCTACACCTTC
TRBV28	many	TRBD2	TRBJ2-7	CASSPAPGLAELNYEQYF	TGTGCCAGCAGTCCAGCTCCGGGACTAGCGGAATTGAACTACGAGCAGTACTTC
TRBV9	many	TRBD2	TRBJ2-1	CASSVAGGFQQFF	TGTGCCAGCAGCGTAGCGGGAGGCTTTCAGCAGTTCTTC
TRBV20-1	many	TRBD1	TRBJ1-6	CSARNRGNSPLHF	TGCAGTGCTAGGAACAGGGGGAATTCACCCCTCCACTTT
TRBV20-1	.	TRBD2	TRBJ2-7	CSARDLVAGGIYEQYF	TGCAGTGCTAGAGATCTTGTAGCGGGAGGGATTTACGAGCAGTACTTC
TRBV7-9	.	.	TRBJ2-5	CASSLQLQETQYF	TGTGCCAGCAGCTTACAACTCCAAGAGACCCAGTACTTC
TRBV5-5	.	TRBD1	TRBJ1-5	CASSLTGGGNQPQHF	TGTGCCAGCAGCTTAACAGGGGGTGGCAATCAGCCCCAGCATTTT
TRBV28	many	TRBD2	TRBJ2-1	CASRGGRGGSGNEQFF	TGTGCCAGCAGGGGGGGACGTGGCGGGAGTGGGAATGAGCAGTTCTTC
TRBV11-2	many	.	TRBJ1-6	CASSFEVSPLHF	TGTGCCAGCAGCTTTGAGGTCTCACCCCTCCACTTT
TRBV12-5	few	TRBD1	TRBJ2-6	CASGLRMGQGGYGANVLTF	TGTGCTAGTGGTTTGAGAATGGGACAGGGAGGATACGGGGCCAACGTCCTGACTTTC
TRBV12-3/TRBV12-4	many	TRBD2	TRBJ2-2	CALRLAGVFTGELFF	TGTGCCCTCCGGCTAGCGGGAGTGTTTACCGGGGAGCTGTTTTTT
TRBV2	many	TRBD1	TRBJ1-5	CASSVSGGDRRYQPQHF	TGTGCCAGCAGTGTGTCAGGGGGGGACCGCCGATATCAGCCCCAGCATTTT
TRBV5-1	many	TRBD2	TRBJ2-7	CASSPRDYSYEQYF	TGCGCCAGCAGCCCCCGGGACTACTCCTACGAGCAGTACTTC
TRBV11-2	.	.	TRBJ2-2	CASSLDVISFGPTGELFF	TGTGCCAGCAGCTTAGATGTTATCAGTTTCGGCCCCACCGGGGAGCTGTTTTTT
TRBV28	many	.	TRBJ2-7	CASSILGSPYEQYF	TGTGCCAGCAGTATACTTGGGAGCCCCTACGAGCAGTACTTC
TRBV5-5	.	TRBD2	TRBJ2-7	CASSLQHMGLQDEQYF	TGTGCCAGCAGCTTGCAGCATATGGGACTACAAGACGAGCAGTACTTC
TRBV6-2/TRBV6-3	.	.	TRBJ1-3	CASRVEGPGNTIYF	TGTGCCAGCAGGGTCGAGGGGCCTGGAAACACCATATATTTT